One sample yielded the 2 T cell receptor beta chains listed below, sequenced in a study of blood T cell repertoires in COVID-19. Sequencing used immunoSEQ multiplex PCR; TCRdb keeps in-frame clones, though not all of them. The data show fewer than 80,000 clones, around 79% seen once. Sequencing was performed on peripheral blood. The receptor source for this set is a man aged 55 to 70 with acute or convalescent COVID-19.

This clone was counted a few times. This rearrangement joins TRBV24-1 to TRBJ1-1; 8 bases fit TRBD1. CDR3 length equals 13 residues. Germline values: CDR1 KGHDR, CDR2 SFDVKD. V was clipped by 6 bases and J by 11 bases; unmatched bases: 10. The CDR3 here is CATSSQGAGTAFF. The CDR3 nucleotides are TGTGCCACCAGTTCCCAGGGGGCAGGTACGGCTTTCTTT.

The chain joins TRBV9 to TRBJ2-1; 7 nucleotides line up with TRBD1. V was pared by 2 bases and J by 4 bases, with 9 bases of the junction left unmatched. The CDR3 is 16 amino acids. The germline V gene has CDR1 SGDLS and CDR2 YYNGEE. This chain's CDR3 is CASSVRAGTVYNEQFF. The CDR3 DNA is TGTGCCAGCAGCGTGAGAGCCGGGACAGTTTACAATGAGCAGTTCTTC. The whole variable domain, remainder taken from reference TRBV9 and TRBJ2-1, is DSGVTQTPKHLITATGQRVTLRCSPRSGDLSVYWYQQSLDQGLQFLIQYYNGEERAKGNILERFSAQQFPDLHSELNLSSLELGDSALYFCASSVRAGTVYNEQFFGPGTRLTVL.